Sequencing of this T cell receptor beta chain was carried out in a study of naive and memory T cell subsets. Study-level findings and limits: No ground truth validated the naive and memory repertoire findings. Naive and memory subsets had different power law exponents for TCR abundance.

CD4+ T cell IFNgamma after overnight CMV lysate exposure gave donor CMV status. Comment on this clonotype: Its antigen is unknown.

Trimming shortened V by 2 bases and J by 6 bases, and 12 bases separated the two germline ends. Germline CDR1 is MNHNY and CDR2 is SVGAGI (reference sequence). The CDR3 spans 14 residues. The beta constant-region primer was an equimolar mix of two oligonucleotides covering TRBC1 and TRBC2. Ligated cDNA was amplified by four rounds of PCR with nested alpha and beta constant-region primers and SP2. TCRdb processed the UMI-ligation and nested PCR reads anew with MiXCR; each CDR3 protein has one entry. The sample contains 95,000 to 150,000 distinct CDR3 sequences, 35% to 40% of which appear only once. The sequence was collected from a human donor in good health. Source material: central memory CD4+ T cells from blood. The gene calls are TRBV6-6 and TRBJ2-3, with D possibly being TRBD2 (5 bases). The CDR3 DNA sequence: TGTGCCAGCAGTTACCGTCTAGCACCTGATACGCAGTATTTT. It specifies CASSYRLAPDTQYF.